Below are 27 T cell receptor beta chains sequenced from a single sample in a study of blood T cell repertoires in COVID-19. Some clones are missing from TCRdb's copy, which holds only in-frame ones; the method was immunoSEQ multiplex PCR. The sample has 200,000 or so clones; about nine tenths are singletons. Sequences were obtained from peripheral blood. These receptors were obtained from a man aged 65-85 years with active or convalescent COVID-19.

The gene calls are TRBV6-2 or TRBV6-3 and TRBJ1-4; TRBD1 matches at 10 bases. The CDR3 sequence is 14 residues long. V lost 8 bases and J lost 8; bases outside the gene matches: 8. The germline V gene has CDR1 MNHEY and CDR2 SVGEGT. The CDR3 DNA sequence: TGTGCCAGCGGCCGTGGGACAGGGGTCGAAAAACTGTTTTTT. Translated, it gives CASGRGTGVEKLFF.

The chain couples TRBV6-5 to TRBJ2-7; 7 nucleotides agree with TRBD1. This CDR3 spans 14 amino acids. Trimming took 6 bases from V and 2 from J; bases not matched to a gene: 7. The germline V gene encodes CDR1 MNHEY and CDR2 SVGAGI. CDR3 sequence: CASSRTGLAYEQYF. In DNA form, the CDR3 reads TGTGCCAGCAGCCGGACAGGATTGGCCTACGAGCAGTACTTC.

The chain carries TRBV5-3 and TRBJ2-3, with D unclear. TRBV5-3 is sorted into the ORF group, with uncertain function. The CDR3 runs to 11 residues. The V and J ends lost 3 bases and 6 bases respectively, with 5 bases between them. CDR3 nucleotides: TGTGCCAGAAGCTATCCGGATACGCAGTATTTT. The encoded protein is CARSYPDTQYF.

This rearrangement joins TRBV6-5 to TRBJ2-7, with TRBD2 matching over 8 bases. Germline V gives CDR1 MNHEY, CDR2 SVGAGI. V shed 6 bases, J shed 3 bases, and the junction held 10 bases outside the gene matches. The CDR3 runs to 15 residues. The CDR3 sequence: CASSPLAEVGYEQYF. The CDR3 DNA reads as TGTGCCAGCAGCCCACTAGCGGAGGTCGGCTACGAGCAGTACTTC.

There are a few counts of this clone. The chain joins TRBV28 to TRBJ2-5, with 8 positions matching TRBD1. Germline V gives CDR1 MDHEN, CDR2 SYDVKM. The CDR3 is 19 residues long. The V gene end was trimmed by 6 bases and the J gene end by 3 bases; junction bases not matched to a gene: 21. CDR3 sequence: CASRVRQGRLGLVKETQYF. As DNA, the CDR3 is TGTGCCAGCAGGGTGCGACAGGGGAGGTTGGGCCTTGTAAAAGAGACCCAGTACTTC.

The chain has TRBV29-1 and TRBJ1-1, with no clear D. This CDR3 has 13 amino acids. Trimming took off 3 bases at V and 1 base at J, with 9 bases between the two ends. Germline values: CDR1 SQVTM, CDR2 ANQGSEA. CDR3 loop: CSVDVRGNTEAFF. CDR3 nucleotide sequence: TGCAGCGTTGACGTACGGGGGAACACTGAAGCTTTCTTT.

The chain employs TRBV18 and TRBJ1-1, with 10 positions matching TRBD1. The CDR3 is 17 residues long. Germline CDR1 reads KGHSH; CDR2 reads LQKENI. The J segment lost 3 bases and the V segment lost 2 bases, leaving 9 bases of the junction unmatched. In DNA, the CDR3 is TGTGCCAGCTCACCAATTGGACAGGGGGTGCGAGACACTGAAGCTTTCTTT. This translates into CASSPIGQGVRDTEAFF.

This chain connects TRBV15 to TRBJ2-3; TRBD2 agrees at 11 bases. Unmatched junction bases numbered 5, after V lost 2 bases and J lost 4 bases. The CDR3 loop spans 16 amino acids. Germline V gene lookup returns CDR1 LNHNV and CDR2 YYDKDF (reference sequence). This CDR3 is CATSRSSSGRSDTQYF. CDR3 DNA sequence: TGTGCCACCAGCAGATCTTCTAGCGGGAGGTCAGATACGCAGTATTTT.

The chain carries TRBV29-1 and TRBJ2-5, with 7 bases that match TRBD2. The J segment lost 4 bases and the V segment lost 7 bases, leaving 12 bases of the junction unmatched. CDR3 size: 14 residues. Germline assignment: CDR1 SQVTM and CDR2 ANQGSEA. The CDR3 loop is CSALADLILETQYF. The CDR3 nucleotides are TGCAGCGCCCTAGCGGACCTCATTTTAGAGACCCAGTACTTC.

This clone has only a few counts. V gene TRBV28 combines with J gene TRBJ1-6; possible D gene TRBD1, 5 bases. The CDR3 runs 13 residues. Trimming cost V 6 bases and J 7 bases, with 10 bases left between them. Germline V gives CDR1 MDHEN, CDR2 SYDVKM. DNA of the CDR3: TGTGCCAGCAGGGGACTTCCCAATTCACCCCTCCACTTT. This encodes CASRGLPNSPLHF.

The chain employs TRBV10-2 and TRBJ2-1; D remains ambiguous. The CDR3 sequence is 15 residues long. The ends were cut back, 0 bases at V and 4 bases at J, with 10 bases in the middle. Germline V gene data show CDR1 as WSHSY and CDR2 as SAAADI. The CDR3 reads CASSESTVKYNEQFF. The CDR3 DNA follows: TGCGCCAGCAGTGAGTCTACAGTGAAGTACAATGAGCAGTTCTTC.

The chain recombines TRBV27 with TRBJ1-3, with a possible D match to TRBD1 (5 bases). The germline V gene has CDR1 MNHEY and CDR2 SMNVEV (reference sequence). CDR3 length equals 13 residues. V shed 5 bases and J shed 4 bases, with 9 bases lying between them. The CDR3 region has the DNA TGTGCCAGCAGTGCAGGGAACGGAAACACCATATATTTT. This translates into CASSAGNGNTIYF.

For the CDR3, the DNA is TGTGCCAGTAGTATGACAGCGAGCAATGAGCAGTTCTTC. Translating it yields CASSMTASNEQFF. This chain connects TRBV19 to TRBJ2-1; the D gene is possibly TRBD1 (5 bases). The ends were cut back, 3 bases at V and 6 bases at J, with 9 bases in the middle. Germline V gives CDR1 LNHDA, CDR2 SQIVND (reference sequence). The CDR3 runs 13 residues.

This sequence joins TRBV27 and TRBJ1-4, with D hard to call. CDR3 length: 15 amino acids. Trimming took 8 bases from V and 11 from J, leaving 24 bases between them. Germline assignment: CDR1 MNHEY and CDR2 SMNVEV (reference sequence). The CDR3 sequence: CASGTLTISAGKLFF. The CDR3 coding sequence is TGTGCCAGCGGCACCCTTACAATTTCGGCGGGGAAACTGTTTTTT.

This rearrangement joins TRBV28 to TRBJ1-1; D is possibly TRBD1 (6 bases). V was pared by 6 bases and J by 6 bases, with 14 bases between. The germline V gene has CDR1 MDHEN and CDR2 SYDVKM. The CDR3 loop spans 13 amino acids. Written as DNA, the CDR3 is TGTGCCAGCAGCCGGGCAGGGGCAGCTGAAGCTTTCTTT. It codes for CASSRAGAAEAFF. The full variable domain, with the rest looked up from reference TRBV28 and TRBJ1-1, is DVKVTQSSRYLVKRTGEKVFLECVQDMDHENMFWYRQDPGLGLRLIYFSYDVKMKEKGDIPEGYSVSREKKERFSLILESASTNQTSMYLCASSRAGAAEAFFGQGTRLTVV.

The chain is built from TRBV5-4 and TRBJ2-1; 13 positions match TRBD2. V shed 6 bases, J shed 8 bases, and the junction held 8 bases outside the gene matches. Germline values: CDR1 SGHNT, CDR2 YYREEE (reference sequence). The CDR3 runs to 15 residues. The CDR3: CASNLGTSGNYEQFF. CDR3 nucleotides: TGTGCCAGCAACCTAGGGACTAGCGGGAACTATGAGCAGTTCTTC.

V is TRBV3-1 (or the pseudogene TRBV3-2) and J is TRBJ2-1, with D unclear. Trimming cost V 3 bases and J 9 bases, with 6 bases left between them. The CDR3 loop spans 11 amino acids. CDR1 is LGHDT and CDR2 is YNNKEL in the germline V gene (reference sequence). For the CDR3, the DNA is TGTGCCAGCAGCCAGCAGGCTGAGCAGTTCTTC. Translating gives CASSQQAEQFF.

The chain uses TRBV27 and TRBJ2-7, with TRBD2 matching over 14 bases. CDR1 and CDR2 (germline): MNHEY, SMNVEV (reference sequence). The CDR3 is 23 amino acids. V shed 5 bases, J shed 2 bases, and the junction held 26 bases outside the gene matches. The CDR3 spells CASSLLKTVEGTSGRGKPYEQYF. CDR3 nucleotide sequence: TGTGCCAGCAGTCTCCTCAAGACAGTTGAGGGGACTAGCGGGAGAGGAAAACCCTACGAGCAGTACTTC.

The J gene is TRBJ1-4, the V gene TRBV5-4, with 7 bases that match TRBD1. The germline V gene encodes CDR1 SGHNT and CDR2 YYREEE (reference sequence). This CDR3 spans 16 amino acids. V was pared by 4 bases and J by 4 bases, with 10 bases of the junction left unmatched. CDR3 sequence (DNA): TGTGCCAGCAGCGTCCGGGACAGCCTTTTTAATGAAAAACTGTTTTTT. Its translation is CASSVRDSLFNEKLFF.

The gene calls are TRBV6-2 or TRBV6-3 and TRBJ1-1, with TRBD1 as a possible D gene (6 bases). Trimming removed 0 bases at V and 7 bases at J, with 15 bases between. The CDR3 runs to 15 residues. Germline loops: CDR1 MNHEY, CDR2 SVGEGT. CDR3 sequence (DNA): TGTGCCAGCAGTTACTCGAACAGGGTTAGTGTTGAAGCTTTCTTT. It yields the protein CASSYSNRVSVEAFF.

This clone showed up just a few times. Written as DNA, the CDR3 is TGTGCCAGCAGCGCCCTGGGACAGGGGGCCCTCCACTTT. This sequence encodes CASSALGQGALHF. The chain links TRBV9 to TRBJ1-6; 11 bases match TRBD1. Germline CDR1 SGDLS, CDR2 YYNGEE. This CDR3 has 13 residues. V trimming: 3 bases; J trimming: 14 bases; junction bases outside the gene matches: 4.

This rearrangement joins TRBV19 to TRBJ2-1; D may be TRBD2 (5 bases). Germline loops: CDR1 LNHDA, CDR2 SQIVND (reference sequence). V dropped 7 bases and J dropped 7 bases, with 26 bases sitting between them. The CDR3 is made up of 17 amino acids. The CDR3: CASTFSLLTDFVNEQFF. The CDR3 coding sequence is TGTGCCAGTACCTTTTCTCTTTTAACGGACTTTGTAAATGAGCAGTTCTTC.

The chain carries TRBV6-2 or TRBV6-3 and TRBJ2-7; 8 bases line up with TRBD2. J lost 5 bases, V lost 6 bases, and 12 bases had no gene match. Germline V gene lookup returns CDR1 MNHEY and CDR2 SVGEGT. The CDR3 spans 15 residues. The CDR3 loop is CASSPSGGRGNEQYF. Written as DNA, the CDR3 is TGTGCCAGCAGCCCCAGCGGGGGCCGCGGCAACGAGCAGTACTTC.

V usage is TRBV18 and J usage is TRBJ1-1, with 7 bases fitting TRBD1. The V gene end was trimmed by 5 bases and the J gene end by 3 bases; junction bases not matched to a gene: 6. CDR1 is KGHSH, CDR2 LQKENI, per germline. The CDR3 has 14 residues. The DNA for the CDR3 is TGTGCCAGCTCAAAGACAGGGTTGGACACTGAAGCTTTCTTT. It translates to CASSKTGLDTEAFF.

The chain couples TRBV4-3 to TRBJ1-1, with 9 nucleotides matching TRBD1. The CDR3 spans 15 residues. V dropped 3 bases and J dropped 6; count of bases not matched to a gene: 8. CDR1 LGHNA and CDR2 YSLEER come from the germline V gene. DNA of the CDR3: TGCGCCAGCAGCCAGGAGGACAGGGGAAGGGCTGAAGCTTTCTTT. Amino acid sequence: CASSQEDRGRAEAFF.

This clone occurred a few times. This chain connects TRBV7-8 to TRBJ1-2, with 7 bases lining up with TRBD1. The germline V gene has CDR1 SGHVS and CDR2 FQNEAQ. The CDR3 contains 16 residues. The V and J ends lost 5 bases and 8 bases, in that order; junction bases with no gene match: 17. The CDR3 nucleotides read TGTGCCAGCAGCCCCCTATGGACAGGCGCCGTTGGGGGCTACACCTTC. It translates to CASSPLWTGAVGGYTF.

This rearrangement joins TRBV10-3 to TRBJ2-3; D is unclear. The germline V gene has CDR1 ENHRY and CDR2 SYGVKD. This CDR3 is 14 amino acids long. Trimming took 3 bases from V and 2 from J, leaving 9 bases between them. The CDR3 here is CAISEGGHTDTQYF. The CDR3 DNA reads TGTGCCATCAGTGAAGGCGGCCACACAGATACGCAGTATTTT.